This T cell receptor (beta chain) came from a study of blood T cell repertoires in COVID-19. About the research overall: Both acute and convalescent COVID-19 samples were obtained from the United States, Italy and Spain.

How the authors handled the data: Reference gene primer amplification gave nucleated cell count estimates. Generated by immunoSEQ multiplex PCR, the TCRdb table keeps only in-frame clones and is missing some. That table gives V, J and clone size, and the DNA gave D and trimming. This sample has about 190,000 clones, with around 90% found just once. V dropped 2 bases and J dropped 7 bases, with 15 bases sitting between them. There are 16 residues in the CDR3. Germline-derived CDR1 and CDR2 are MNHEY and SMNVEV (reference sequence). Sequenced: peripheral blood. The clonotype originates from a man in his fifties or sixties with acute or convalescent COVID-19. This chain uses TRBV27 with TRBJ1-6, with D possibly being TRBD1 (5 bases). CDR3 nucleotides: TGTGCCAGCAGTTTAAGTCCCGGAGGGGCCAATTCACCCCTCCACTTT. It translates to CASSLSPGGANSPLHF.